The T cell receptor beta chain under discussion was sequenced for a study of a mutant IDH1 vaccine in newly diagnosed glioma. Whole-study context: Eight vaccinations reached patients in weeks 1, 3, 5, 7, 11, 15, 19 and 23. Patients got their first vaccination 4-6 weeks after radiotherapy alone, or with temozolomide cycles.

This CDR3 spans 14 amino acids. Germline-derived CDR1 and CDR2 are SGDLS and YYNGEE. Trimming took 3 bases from V and 2 from J, leaving 9 bases between them. As regards this clone: What it binds is unknown.

Whole-study findings and limits: Researchers report vaccine-induced immune responses in 93.3% of patients.

Profiled with immunoSEQ multiplex PCR; TCRdb holds only in-frame clones, not every one. This sample yields under 40,000 clones, of which roughly 78% are seen a single time; roughly 22% belongs to the top ten. The sample's time point: week 11, during vaccination. Topical imiquimod was applied with each vaccine dose, which held 300 ug of mutant IDH1 20-mer peptide. The TCR was taken from a man aged 30-40 years with glioma. This specimen consisted of PBMCs, obtained from a glioma patient whose treatment included an IDH1 peptide vaccine. This chain connects TRBV9 to TRBJ1-3; D is perhaps TRBD1 (5 bases). The CDR3 DNA sequence: TGTGCCAGCAGCGCCACGGGACCTGGAAACACCATATATTTT. It codes for CASSATGPGNTIYF. Full variable domain (outside the CDR3, taken from reference TRBV9 and TRBJ1-3): DSGVTQTPKHLITATGQRVTLRCSPRSGDLSVYWYQQSLDQGLQFLIQYYNGEERAKGNILERFSAQQFPDLHSELNLSSLELGDSALYFCASSATGPGNTIYFGEGSWLTVV.